Following are 14 T cell receptor beta chains from one sample sequenced in a study of radiation and T cells in renal cell carcinoma. The repertoire was sequenced with immunoSEQ multiplex PCR; TCRdb's copy has only in-frame clones and lacks some. The sample has about 170,000 clones; around 90% are singletons. Time point defined: blood 4 weeks post-SBRT, at nephrectomy. Treatment denoted: 15 Gy SBRT to primary tumor, nephrectomy 4 weeks later. Sequencing was performed on blood, taken from a patient whose treatment included radiotherapy and nephrectomy. The receptors were sampled from a woman aged 50 to 60 with renal cell carcinoma.

This clone was detected only once. J is TRBJ1-5 and V is TRBV7-9; weak D call: TRBD1 (5 bases). V gave up 4 bases and J gave up 3 bases, with 7 bases separating them. Germline lookup yields CDR1 SEHNR and CDR2 FQNEAQ (reference sequence). The CDR3 totals 13 residues. CDR3: CASSWDFNQPQHF. The CDR3 region has the DNA TGTGCCAGCAGCTGGGACTTCAATCAGCCCCAGCATTTT.

The rearrangement uses TRBV11-3 and TRBJ2-7, with D perhaps TRBD1 (6 bases). Per germline, CDR1 SGHNT and CDR2 YENEEA. V was shortened by 5 bases and J by 7 bases, with 21 bases between the two germline ends. The CDR3 spans 15 residues. CDR3 loop: CASSPQYGSRGEQYF. The CDR3 bases are TGTGCCAGCAGCCCCCAGTACGGCTCTAGGGGGGAGCAGTACTTC.

J is TRBJ2-7 and V is TRBV6-6; D perhaps matches TRBD1 (6 bases). Deletions cut 6 bases from V and 7 bases from J, with 19 bases between. The CDR3 is 14 amino acids. The germline V gene encodes CDR1 MNHNY and CDR2 SVGAGI (reference sequence). CDR3 in DNA: TGTGCCAGCAGAAACAGGGAATCAAGGGGAGAGCAGTACTTC. This sequence encodes CASRNRESRGEQYF.

The chain recombines TRBV7-9 with TRBJ1-3; 7 nucleotides match TRBD1. After removal of 5 bases from V and 0 bases from J, the junction contained 4 bases not matched to a gene. CDR3 length: 15 residues. Germline lookup yields CDR1 SEHNR and CDR2 FQNEAQ (reference sequence). CDR3 loop: CASSGRDSSGNTIYF. CDR3 coding DNA: TGTGCCAGCAGCGGCCGGGACAGCTCTGGAAACACCATATATTTT.

The gene calls are TRBV1 and TRBJ1-2; the table's TRBD1 call for D was not verified on the DNA. TRBV1 is flagged as a pseudogene. This CDR3 region has 15 residues. The CDR3 here is CTSSLEGQFSYGYTF. Written as DNA, the CDR3 is TGCACCAGCAGCCTGGAGGGACAGTTTTCATATGGCTACACCTTC.

The chain joins TRBV19 to TRBJ2-3; 8 bases match TRBD1. This CDR3 is built from 14 residues. Germline V gene data show CDR1 as LNHDA and CDR2 as SQIVND (reference sequence). V lost 5 bases to trimming and J lost 3 bases; unmatched junction nucleotides: 4. The CDR3 loop is CASSPRGLTDTQYF. The CDR3 DNA reads as TGTGCCAGTAGTCCCAGGGGGCTGACAGATACGCAGTATTTT.

The rearrangement uses TRBV4-1 and TRBJ2-2; D ambiguous. Trimming left V 1 base short and J 6 bases short, with 15 bases between. The CDR3 sequence is 16 residues long. CDR1 MGHRA and CDR2 YSYEKL come from the germline V gene. CDR3 in DNA: TGCGCCAGCAGCCAAGTGGAGAGGTCGTGGGCCGGGGAGCTGTTTTTT. As protein: CASSQVERSWAGELFF.

The sample holds a few counts of this clone. DNA of the CDR3: TGTGCCAGTAGTACTGCAGTGAGGGGGGAGACCCAGTACTTC. This encodes CASSTAVRGETQYF. V gene TRBV19 combines with J gene TRBJ2-5; possible D gene TRBD1, 6 bases. V dropped 4 bases and J dropped 5 bases, with 14 bases sitting between them. CDR1 LNHDA and CDR2 SQIVND come from the germline V gene (reference sequence). The CDR3 has 14 residues.

The chain couples TRBV20-1 to TRBJ2-7; D is unresolved. Looked up from germline, CDR1 is DFQATT and CDR2 is SNEGSKA (reference sequence). V was shortened by 1 base and J by 5 bases, with 6 bases between the two germline ends. CDR3 length: 11 amino acids. CDR3 amino acids: CSARGRHEQYF. For the CDR3, the DNA is TGCAGTGCTAGAGGCAGGCACGAGCAGTACTTC.

This sequence joins TRBV12-2 and TRBJ2-1; the table's TRBD2 call for D was not verified on the DNA. TRBV12-2 is an annotated pseudogene. The CDR3 contains 15 residues. The CDR3 DNA follows: TGTGCAAGTCGCTCGGGACTAGCGGGGGGAGTTGAGCAGTTCTTC. Encoded protein: CASRSGLAGGVEQFF.

The genes are TRBV6-6 and TRBJ2-3; tentatively, D is TRBD1 (5 bases). The V gene's germline CDR1 is MNHNY and CDR2 SVGAGI (reference sequence). V was clipped by 6 bases and J by 3 bases, with 16 bases between them. The CDR3 extends over 15 amino acids. The CDR3 loop reads CASRPPQGRTDTQYF. For the CDR3, the DNA is TGTGCCAGCAGACCCCCGCAGGGTAGGACAGATACGCAGTATTTT.

This clone was seen just once. This chain joins TRBV14 and TRBJ1-1; 8 nucleotides line up with TRBD1. Germline V lookup: CDR1 SGHDN, CDR2 FVKESK. The CDR3 is made up of 16 amino acids. Trimming took 1 base from V and 5 from J; bases not matched to a gene: 9. CDR3 loop: CASSQGLPQGGTEAFF. CDR3 sequence (DNA): TGTGCCAGCAGCCAAGGCCTGCCACAGGGGGGAACTGAAGCTTTCTTT. Using reference TRBV14 and TRBJ1-1 for the parts outside the CDR3, the full variable domain is EAGVTQFPSHSVIEKGQTVTLRCDPISGHDNLYWYRRVMGKEIKFLLHFVKESKQDESGMPNNRFLAERTGGTYSTLKVQPAELEDSGVYFCASSQGLPQGGTEAFFGQGTRLTVV.

The chain employs TRBV6-5 and TRBJ1-2, with D possibly being TRBD1 (6 bases). The CDR3 spans 14 residues. Germline CDR1 is MNHEY and CDR2 is SVGAGI. V was clipped by 2 bases and J by 8 bases, with 15 bases between them. The CDR3 reads CASSYNRDLGGYTF. The CDR3 nucleotides read TGTGCCAGCAGTTACAACAGGGATCTGGGGGGCTACACCTTC.

The count of this clone is one. This chain joins TRBV19 and TRBJ2-5; 9 bases agree with TRBD1. Germline assignment: CDR1 LNHDA and CDR2 SQIVND (reference sequence). This CDR3 contains 13 residues. The junction had 6 bases not matched to a gene; V was cut back by 8 bases and J by 5 bases. The DNA of the CDR3 is TGTGCCAGTGCCAGGGACAGGGTCGAGACCCAGTACTTC. Translation gives CASARDRVETQYF.